Shown below are 18 T cell receptor beta chains from a single sample sequenced in a study of Ad26.COV2.S vaccination and SARS-CoV-2 variants. Treatment denoted: some 20 received Ad26.COV2.S at low or high dose, single or two shots; roughly 5 received placebo; per-sample allocation not given. Each sample was drawn 63 days after the first injection (of vaccine or placebo). Generated by immunoSEQ multiplex PCR, the TCRdb table keeps only in-frame clones and is missing some. The data contain roughly 320,000 clones, about 82% of them seen just once; the ten biggest clones take up 2.1%. The sample consisted of peripheral blood, taken in a trial of Ad26.COV2.S vaccine versus placebo. The receptor set was obtained from a person between 18 and 65 years old who received the Ad26.COV2.S COVID-19 vaccine or a placebo.

The chain joins TRBV21-1 to TRBJ1-2. TRBV21-1 is described as a pseudogene. The CDR3 covers 15 residues. CDR3 nucleotides: TGTGCCAGCAGCAAAGTAGGGGAGGGAGGGTATGGCTACACCTTC. This translates into CASSKVGEGGYGYTF.

The V gene is TRBV28, the J gene TRBJ1-2; D is unclear. V was cut by 8 bases and J by 2 bases, with 6 bases left in between. This CDR3 region has 11 residues. CDR1 and CDR2 (germline): MDHEN, SYDVKM. CDR3: CASHSNYGYTF. The CDR3, as DNA: TGTGCCAGCCACTCGAACTATGGCTACACCTTC.

The V gene is TRBV6-1, the J gene TRBJ1-1, with D unresolved. In germline, CDR1 is MNHNS, CDR2 SASEGT. This CDR3 spans 14 amino acids. V was clipped by 3 bases and J by 5 bases, with 13 bases between them. In nucleotides, the CDR3 is TGTGCCAGCAGTGAGATCACACCGAATACTGAAGCTTTCTTT. Translating gives CASSEITPNTEAFF.

V is TRBV11-2 and J is TRBJ2-2; weak D call: TRBD1 (6 bases). Germline V gene data show CDR1 as SGHAT and CDR2 as FQNNGV. This CDR3 is 18 amino acids long. Trimming stripped 1 base from V and 4 bases from J, with 19 bases between. CDR3 amino acids: CASSLGWRGGRGTGELFF. In DNA, the CDR3 is TGTGCCAGCAGCTTAGGATGGCGTGGGGGCCGGGGCACCGGGGAGCTGTTTTTT.

This clone was counted only a few times. V is TRBV6-5 and J is TRBJ2-5, with 8 bases that match TRBD1. V shed 5 bases, J shed 2 bases, and the junction held 4 bases outside the gene matches. This CDR3 is built from 14 residues. CDR1 and CDR2 from the germline V gene are MNHEY and SVGAGI. The CDR3 loop is CASSRTGIQETQYF. The CDR3 DNA reads TGTGCCAGCAGTCGGACAGGGATACAAGAGACCCAGTACTTC.

The rearrangement links TRBV28 to TRBJ1-2; D is unresolved. The V end lost 6 bases, the J end lost 0 bases, and 14 bases lay between the germline ends. Per the germline V gene, CDR1 is MDHEN and CDR2 is SYDVKM. The CDR3 is 15 residues long. CDR3 DNA sequence: TGTGCCAGCAGCTCGGCGAAGGGAGCTAACTATGGCTACACCTTC. Protein product: CASSSAKGANYGYTF.

DNA for the CDR3: TGTGCCACCAGCACCGGTTTGGAGAGCAATCAGCCCCAGCATTTT. This codes for CATSTGLESNQPQHF. The gene calls are TRBV15 and TRBJ1-5, with unresolved D. Trimming stripped 4 bases from V and 1 base from J, with 11 bases between. Germline V gives CDR1 LNHNV, CDR2 YYDKDF (reference sequence). This CDR3 spans 15 amino acids.

V and J are TRBV7-8 and TRBJ1-1; the D gene is possibly TRBD1 (5 bases). Germline CDR1 reads SGHVS; CDR2 reads FQNEAQ. V was clipped by 3 bases and J by 2 bases, with 10 bases between them. The CDR3 loop spans 14 amino acids. As DNA, the CDR3 is TGTGCCAGCAGCTTGAGGGGATATAACACTGAAGCTTTCTTT. Translated: CASSLRGYNTEAFF.

The chain uses TRBV24-1 and TRBJ2-1; D is possibly TRBD2 (6 bases). Germline lookup yields CDR1 KGHDR and CDR2 SFDVKD. The V gene lost 9 bases and the J gene lost 9 bases, with 23 bases spanning the gap. This CDR3 has 15 residues. This CDR3 reads CATSRRGRKESEQFF. The CDR3 nucleotides read TGTGCCACCTCTCGGCGGGGTAGGAAGGAGAGTGAGCAGTTCTTC.

The chain links TRBV6-6 to TRBJ2-7; 9 positions agree with TRBD1. The CDR3 sequence is 15 residues long. The trim removed 5 bases at V and 7 bases at J, leaving 12 bases unmatched. From germline, CDR1 is MNHNY and CDR2 SVGAGI (reference sequence). The CDR3, as DNA: TGTGCCAGCAGTAGTTTGCCGGGACAGGGTGGTGAGCAGTACTTC. As protein: CASSSLPGQGGEQYF.

This clone has just one count. The J gene is TRBJ1-3, the V gene TRBV5-4, with D possibly matching TRBD1 (5 bases). Germline CDR1 and CDR2: SGHNT and YYREEE (reference sequence). CDR3 length: 14 amino acids. The ends were cut back, 4 bases at V and 4 bases at J, with 12 bases in the middle. The CDR3 nucleotides are TGTGCCAGCAGCGCCCCCAGGGACGGAAACACCATATATTTT. It yields the protein CASSAPRDGNTIYF.

V is TRBV5-3 and J is TRBJ2-1; D ambiguous. TRBV5-3 carries the ORF label, with uncertain function. The CDR3 spans 20 residues. V was trimmed by 2 bases and J by 0 bases, leaving 24 bases between them. The CDR3 coding sequence is TGTGCCAGAAGCTTACCCGTCAAGATGCAGAAACCCCTCTCCTACAATGAGCAGTTCTTC. Protein sequence: CARSLPVKMQKPLSYNEQFF.

The chain carries TRBV29-1 and TRBJ1-3; a possible D gene is TRBD1 (5 bases). Germline V gene sequence: CDR1 SQVTM, CDR2 ANQGSEA. Trimming removed 3 bases at V and 2 bases at J, with 5 bases between. The CDR3 is 12 amino acids. CDR3: CSVEGPGNTIYF. The CDR3 nucleotides are TGCAGCGTTGAGGGGCCTGGAAACACCATATATTTT.

The chain links TRBV5-6 to TRBJ1-5; 9 nucleotides align to TRBD1. Germline assignment: CDR1 SGHDT and CDR2 YYEEEE. The CDR3 spans 19 residues. The V and J ends lost 3 bases and 1 base, in that order; junction bases with no gene match: 14. The CDR3 DNA follows: TGTGCCAGCAGCTGGCGGGGGGACAGGGTGTTGTGGAGCAATCAGCCCCAGCATTTT. Encoded protein: CASSWRGDRVLWSNQPQHF.

The chain combines TRBV28 with TRBJ1-2; D possibly corresponds to TRBD1 (6 bases). V shed 5 bases and J shed 6 bases, with 25 bases lying between them. Germline lookup yields CDR1 MDHEN and CDR2 SYDVKM. The CDR3 covers 17 residues. CDR3: CASSPSGSGQPQDGYTF. The CDR3 DNA sequence: TGTGCCAGCAGTCCCTCAGGGAGCGGACAGCCCCAGGATGGCTACACCTTC.

The chain combines TRBV5-4 with TRBJ1-4, with 8 bases aligning to TRBD1. Per germline, CDR1 SGHNT and CDR2 YYREEE (reference sequence). CDR3 length: 15 residues. The junction had 8 bases not matched to a gene; V was cut back by 4 bases and J by 6 bases. This CDR3 is CASSEKTGGDEKLFF. As DNA, the CDR3 is TGTGCCAGCAGCGAAAAAACAGGGGGTGATGAAAAACTGTTTTTT.

This rearrangement joins TRBV11-2 to TRBJ1-2; D gene ambiguous. Germline V CDR1 and CDR2: SGHAT, FQNNGV. Trimming cost V 1 base and J 3 bases, with 9 bases left between them. The CDR3 has 14 amino acids. DNA for the CDR3: TGTGCCAGCAGCTTAGCGGCCCGAGACTATGGCTACACCTTC. The encoded protein is CASSLAARDYGYTF.

V usage is TRBV27 and J usage is TRBJ1-2; TRBD1 matches 12 bases. This CDR3 contains 15 residues. From germline, CDR1 is MNHEY and CDR2 SMNVEV (reference sequence). V was pared by 4 bases and J by 5 bases, with 5 bases of the junction left unmatched. The CDR3 sequence is CASSYGDRGLYGYTF. The CDR3 DNA reads TGTGCCAGCAGTTATGGGGACAGGGGGCTATATGGCTACACCTTC.